Sequencing of this T cell receptor beta chain was carried out in a study of neoadjuvant nivolumab and ipilimumab in lung cancer. Generated by immunoSEQ multiplex PCR, the TCRdb table keeps only in-frame clones and is missing some. The sample shows 4,000 to 5,500 clones, roughly 81% of them seen only once. The CDR3 length is 15 residues. The germline V gene has CDR1 SNHLY and CDR2 FYNNEI. Trimming took 6 bases from V and 1 from J; bases not matched to a gene: 6. The J gene is TRBJ1-5, the V gene TRBV2, with TRBD1 identical over 7 bases. The clonotype was recovered from an adult with non-small cell lung cancer. The sample in question was adjacent normal lung tissue, obtained after neoadjuvant nivolumab, alone or with ipilimumab, at or shortly before surgery. The CDR3 here is CASRFEGASNQPQHF. The DNA for the CDR3 is TGTGCCAGCAGGTTCGAGGGGGCAAGCAATCAGCCCCAGCATTTT.